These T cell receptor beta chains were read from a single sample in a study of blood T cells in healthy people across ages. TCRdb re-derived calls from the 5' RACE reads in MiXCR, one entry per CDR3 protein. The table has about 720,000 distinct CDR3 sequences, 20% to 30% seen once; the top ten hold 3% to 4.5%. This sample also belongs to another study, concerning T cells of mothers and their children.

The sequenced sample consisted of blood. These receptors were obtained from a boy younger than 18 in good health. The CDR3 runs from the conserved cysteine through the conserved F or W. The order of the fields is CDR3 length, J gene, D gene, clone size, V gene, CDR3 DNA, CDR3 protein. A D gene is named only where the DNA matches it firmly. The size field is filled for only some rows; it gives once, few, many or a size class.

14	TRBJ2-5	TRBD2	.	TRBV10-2	TGCGCCAGCAGTGAGGGGAGGGGATTCGGGGAGCAGTACTTC	CASSEGRGFGEQYF
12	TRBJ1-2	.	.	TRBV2	TGTGCCAGCCAGAGCCCGGACTATGGCTACACCTTC	CASQSPDYGYTF
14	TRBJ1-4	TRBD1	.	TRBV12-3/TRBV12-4	TGTGCCAGCAGTTTTCAGGGGGCGTCGGAAAAACTGTTTTTT	CASSFQGASEKLFF
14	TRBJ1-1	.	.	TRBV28	TGTGCCAGCAGTTTGCGAGGGGTAAGCACTGAAGCTTTCTTT	CASSLRGVSTEAFF
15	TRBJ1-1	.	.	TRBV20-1	TGCAGTGCTAGAGATCGAGGAGTTTTGAACACTGAAGCTTTCTTT	CSARDRGVLNTEAFF
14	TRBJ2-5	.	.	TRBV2	TGTGCCAGCAGTCCTCCTAGCGCCCAAGAGACCCAGTACTTC	CASSPPSAQETQYF
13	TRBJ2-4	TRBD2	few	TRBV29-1	TGCAGCGCCTCCGGGGGGGGAGGAAACATTCAGTACTTC	CSASGGGGNIQYF
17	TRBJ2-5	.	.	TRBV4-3	TGCGCCAGCAGCCAAGATTTCCCCACAGGGCTGTCAGAGACCCAGTACTTC	CASSQDFPTGLSETQYF
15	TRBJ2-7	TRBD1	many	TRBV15	TGTGCCACCAGCAAGTCCGGGACAGGGGGCTACGAGCAGTACTTC	CATSKSGTGGYEQYF
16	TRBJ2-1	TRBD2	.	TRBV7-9	TGTGCCAGCAGCTTAGGTGTACTAGCGGGAGACAATGAGCAGTTCTTC	CASSLGVLAGDNEQFF
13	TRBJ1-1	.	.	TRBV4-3	TGCGCCAGCAGCCAAGGGGGTTCCACTGAAGCTTTCTTT	CASSQGGSTEAFF
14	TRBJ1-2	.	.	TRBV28	TGTGCCAGCAGCCCCAACAGGGTGACCTATGGCTACACCTTC	CASSPNRVTYGYTF
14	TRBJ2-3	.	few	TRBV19	TGTGCCAGTAGTTATTACGGGAGCACAGATACGCAGTATTTT	CASSYYGSTDTQYF
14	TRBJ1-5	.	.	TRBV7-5	TGTATCTTGGGGACACTGTGTAGCAATCAGCCCCAGCATTTT	CILGTLCSNQPQHF
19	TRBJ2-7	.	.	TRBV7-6	TGTGCCAGCAGCTTAGTTTCGGGATTCGGTCGCGGGCAGCCCTACGAGCAGTACTTC	CASSLVSGFGRGQPYEQYF
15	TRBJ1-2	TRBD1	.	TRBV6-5	TGTGCCAGCAGTTACCGGGACAGGGGGGGCTATGGCTACACCTTC	CASSYRDRGGYGYTF
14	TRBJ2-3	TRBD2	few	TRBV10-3	TGTGCCATCAGTGTAAGCGGGGGCTCAGATACGCAGTATTTT	CAISVSGGSDTQYF
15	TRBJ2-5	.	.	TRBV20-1	TGCAGTGCTAGATTATACGACAGGGAGGAGGAGACCCAGTACTTC	CSARLYDREEETQYF
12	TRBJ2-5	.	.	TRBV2	TGTGCCAGCAGTGTAGTCTGGGAGACCCAGTACTTC	CASSVVWETQYF
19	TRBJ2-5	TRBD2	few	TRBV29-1	TGCAGCGTTGATGGGCTCCGTCTAGCGGGAGGAGGGGGCCCAGAGACCCAGTACTTC	CSVDGLRLAGGGGPETQYF
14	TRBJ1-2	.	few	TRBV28	TGTGCCAGCAGTACTCAGTCGGGGTTCTATGGCTACACCTTC	CASSTQSGFYGYTF
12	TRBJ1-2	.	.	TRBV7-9	TGTGCCAGCAGGACAAGGGCGTCTGGCCACACCTTC	CASRTRASGHTF
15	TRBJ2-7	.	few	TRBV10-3	TGTGCCATCAGTGAGTCGGGGCAGGGTAACTACGAGCAGTACTTC	CAISESGQGNYEQYF
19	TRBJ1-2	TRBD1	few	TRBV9	TGTGCCAGCAGCTCCCCGAGGCCTGGACAGGACATCATCTTCTATGGCTACACCTTC	CASSSPRPGQDIIFYGYTF
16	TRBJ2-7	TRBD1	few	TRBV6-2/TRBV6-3	TGTGCCAGCAGTTACGTCCGGGACAGGGACACCTACGAGCAGTACTTC	CASSYVRDRDTYEQYF
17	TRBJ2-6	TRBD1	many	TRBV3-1	TGTGCCAGCCGTAGTGGGACAGGGGGATCTGGGGCCAACGTCCTGACTTTC	CASRSGTGGSGANVLTF
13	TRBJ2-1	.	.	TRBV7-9	TGTGCCAGCAGCTTAGGGTCGGGCAGTGGGCAGTTCTTC	CASSLGSGSGQFF
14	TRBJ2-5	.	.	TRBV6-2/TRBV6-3	TGTGCCAGCAGTTACTCATCGAGCAGGGAGACCCAGTACTTC	CASSYSSSRETQYF
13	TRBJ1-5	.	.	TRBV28	TGTGCCAGCGGCGGACAGTTCAATCAGCCCCAGCATTTT	CASGGQFNQPQHF
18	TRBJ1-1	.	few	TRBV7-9	TGTGCCAGCAGCCGACGCGACTACCCTATGGATATCGACGCTGAAGCTTTCTTT	CASSRRDYPMDIDAEAFF
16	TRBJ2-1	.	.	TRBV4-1	TGCGCCAGCAGCCAAGATCCGGGGCTAGGACGCAATGAGCAGTTCTTC	CASSQDPGLGRNEQFF
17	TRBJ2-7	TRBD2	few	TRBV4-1	TGCGCCAGCAGCCAAGATCCCCCAGCGGGAGTCTCCTACGAGCAGTACTTC	CASSQDPPAGVSYEQYF
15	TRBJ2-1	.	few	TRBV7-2	TGTGCCAGCAGCCATGGGACCGGCGGAGGCGATGAGCAGTTCTTC	CASSHGTGGGDEQFF
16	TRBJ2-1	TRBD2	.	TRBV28	TGTGCCAGCAGTTTTAGCGGGAGGGCCTTCTACAATGAGCAGTTCTTC	CASSFSGRAFYNEQFF
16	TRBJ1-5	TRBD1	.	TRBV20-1	TGCAGTGCTAGAGGACAGGGGGCTAATAACAATCAGCCCCAGCATTTT	CSARGQGANNNQPQHF